A selection of T cell receptor beta chains follows, all from one sample in a study of control samples from healthy donors and cancer patients. Sequencing used immunoSEQ multiplex PCR; TCRdb keeps in-frame clones, though not all of them. The sample records over 15,000 clones, roughly 80% being singletons. Material for sequencing was PBMCs. These receptor sequences come from an elderly man with head and neck cancer. Each CDR3 is given with its conserved first and last residue. Each record gives: J gene, V gene, D gene, clone size, CDR3 protein, CDR3 DNA. D genes are given only for firm matches. A clone size is listed for some rows: how often the clone was seen (once, few, many), or a class if it is expanded.

j_gene: TRBJ2-1; v_gene: TRBV5-4; d_gene: NA; abundance: NA; CDR3aa: CASSRGWDEQFF; CDR3nt: TGTGCCAGCAGCCGTGGCTGGGATGAGCAGTTCTTC
j_gene: TRBJ2-2; v_gene: TRBV5-1; d_gene: TRBD1; abundance: NA; CDR3aa: CASSQQGAGTGELFF; CDR3nt: TGCGCCAGCAGCCAACAGGGGGCTGGGACCGGGGAGCTGTTTTTT
j_gene: TRBJ2-7; v_gene: TRBV10-3; d_gene: NA; abundance: NA; CDR3aa: CAISEGSYLEQYF; CDR3nt: TGTGCCATCAGTGAGGGTTCTTACCTAGAGCAGTACTTC
j_gene: TRBJ1-6; v_gene: TRBV4-1; d_gene: TRBD1; abundance: NA; CDR3aa: CASSQVAGGDNSPLHF; CDR3nt: TGCGCCAGCAGCCAAGTGGCAGGGGGCGACAATTCACCCCTCCACTTT
j_gene: TRBJ1-2; v_gene: TRBV6-5; d_gene: TRBD1; abundance: once; CDR3aa: CASSYSGTGNYGYTF; CDR3nt: TGTGCCAGCAGTTACTCCGGGACAGGGAACTATGGCTACACCTTC
j_gene: TRBJ1-1; v_gene: TRBV3-1/TRBV3-2; d_gene: NA; abundance: NA; CDR3aa: CASSPGPGREAFF; CDR3nt: TGTGCCAGCAGCCCCGGCCCGGGGCGGGAAGCTTTCTTT
j_gene: TRBJ1-4; v_gene: TRBV30; d_gene: TRBD1; abundance: NA; CDR3aa: CAWSVGTGGATNEKLFF; CDR3nt: TGTGCCTGGAGTGTCGGGACAGGGGGCGCGACTAATGAAAAACTGTTTTTT
j_gene: TRBJ1-2; v_gene: TRBV20-1; d_gene: NA; abundance: NA; CDR3aa: CSASSGPPNYGYTF; CDR3nt: TGCAGTGCTAGTTCAGGGCCCCCAAACTATGGCTACACCTTC
j_gene: TRBJ2-3; v_gene: TRBV5-1; d_gene: NA; abundance: NA; CDR3aa: CASSLGQTTDTQYF; CDR3nt: TGCGCCAGCAGCTTGGGACAGACCACAGATACGCAGTATTTT
j_gene: TRBJ1-2; v_gene: TRBV29-1; d_gene: NA; abundance: NA; CDR3aa: CSVSTGPKHTF; CDR3nt: TGCAGCGTCTCGACAGGCCCTAAGCACACCTTC
j_gene: TRBJ2-1; v_gene: TRBV2; d_gene: NA; abundance: NA; CDR3aa: CASSEASGVGEQFF; CDR3nt: TGTGCCAGCAGTGAAGCGTCGGGTGTAGGGGAGCAGTTCTTC
j_gene: TRBJ2-7; v_gene: TRBV4-3; d_gene: NA; abundance: NA; CDR3aa: CASSQTGTTAYEQYF; CDR3nt: TGCGCCAGCAGCCAGACCGGGACCACCGCCTACGAGCAGTACTTC
j_gene: TRBJ1-1; v_gene: TRBV5-1; d_gene: NA; abundance: NA; CDR3aa: CASSFSTYRDLNTEAFF; CDR3nt: TGCGCCAGCAGCTTCTCTACCTACAGGGATTTGAACACTGAAGCTTTCTTT
j_gene: TRBJ2-7; v_gene: TRBV6-1; d_gene: NA; abundance: once; CDR3aa: CASSEGGVFPYF; CDR3nt: TGTGCCAGCAGTGAAGGAGGGGTTTTTCCGTACTTC
j_gene: TRBJ1-1; v_gene: TRBV4-1; d_gene: TRBD1; abundance: NA; CDR3aa: CASSPTGGAEAFF; CDR3nt: TGCGCCAGCAGCCCGACAGGGGGTGCTGAAGCTTTCTTT
j_gene: TRBJ2-1; v_gene: TRBV5-5; d_gene: TRBD2; abundance: NA; CDR3aa: CASSLTGLAGGLYNEQFF; CDR3nt: TGTGCCAGCAGCCTAACTGGACTAGCGGGGGGGCTTTACAATGAGCAGTTCTTC
j_gene: TRBJ2-7; v_gene: TRBV7-9; d_gene: TRBD1; abundance: NA; CDR3aa: CASSQGTGVTYEQYF; CDR3nt: TGTGCCAGCAGCCAAGGGACAGGGGTTACCTACGAGCAGTACTTC
j_gene: TRBJ2-5; v_gene: TRBV29-1; d_gene: NA; abundance: NA; CDR3aa: CSVSGRQETQYF; CDR3nt: TGCAGCGTGAGTGGGAGACAAGAGACCCAGTACTTC
j_gene: TRBJ2-5; v_gene: TRBV9; d_gene: TRBD2; abundance: few; CDR3aa: CASSAGTSGGQETQYF; CDR3nt: TGTGCCAGCAGCGCCGGGACTAGCGGGGGACAAGAGACCCAGTACTTC
j_gene: TRBJ1-5; v_gene: TRBV5-6; d_gene: NA; abundance: NA; CDR3aa: CASSFSHRDGDQPQHF; CDR3nt: TGTGCCAGCAGCTTCAGCCACAGGGACGGCGATCAGCCCCAGCATTTT